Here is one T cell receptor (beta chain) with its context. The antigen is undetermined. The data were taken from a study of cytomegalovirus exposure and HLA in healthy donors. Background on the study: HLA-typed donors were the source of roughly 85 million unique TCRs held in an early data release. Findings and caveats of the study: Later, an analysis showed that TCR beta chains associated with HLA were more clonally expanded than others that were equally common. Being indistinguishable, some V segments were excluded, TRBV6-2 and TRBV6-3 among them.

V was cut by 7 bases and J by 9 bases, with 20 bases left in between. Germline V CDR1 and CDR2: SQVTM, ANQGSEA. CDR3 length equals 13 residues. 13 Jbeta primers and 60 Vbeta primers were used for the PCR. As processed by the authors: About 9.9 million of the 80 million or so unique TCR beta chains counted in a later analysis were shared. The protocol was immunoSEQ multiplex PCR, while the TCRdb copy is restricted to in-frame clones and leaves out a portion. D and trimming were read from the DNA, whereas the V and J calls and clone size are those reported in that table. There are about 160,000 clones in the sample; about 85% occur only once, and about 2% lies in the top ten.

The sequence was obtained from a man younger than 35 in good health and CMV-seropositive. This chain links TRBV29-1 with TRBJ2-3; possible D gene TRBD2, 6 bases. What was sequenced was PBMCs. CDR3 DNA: TGCAGCGAGTCCTCGGGGGTCTTGGACACGCAGTATTTT. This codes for CSESSGVLDTQYF.